This T cell receptor (beta chain) comes out of a study of cytomegalovirus exposure and HLA in healthy donors. General study findings and limits: Researchers left out some V segments, among them TRBV6-2 and TRBV6-3, as indistinguishable. Presence/absence comparisons presumed near-even sequencing depth among donors.

CDR1 is MNHNS, CDR2 SASEGT, per germline. This CDR3 spans 16 amino acids. With V trimmed by 1 base and J by 6 bases, 11 bases remained unmatched. Amplification used 60 Vbeta primers and 13 Jbeta primers. In the study's own analysis: There were tens of millions of unique TCR beta chains by a later count, and approximately 12 million of them were shared. Only in-frame clones appear in the TCRdb table, and some are missing; sequencing was by immunoSEQ multiplex PCR. Clonal size and the V and J genes are those of that table, whereas D and trimming came from the DNA. The sample lists 200,000 to 250,000 clones; around 73% were seen once. Details on this clone: Its cognate antigen is unknown.

The receptor comes from a male donor in good health and CMV-seronegative. V and J are TRBV6-1 and TRBJ2-7; TRBD2 matches at 8 bases. The sequenced sample consisted of PBMCs. The CDR3 sequence is CASSEGPTAGGGEQYF. The CDR3, as DNA: TGTGCCAGCAGTGAAGGGCCGACCGCCGGGGGGGGCGAGCAGTACTTC.